This T cell receptor beta chain derives from a study of blood T cell repertoires in COVID-19. Turning to the study itself: Nucleic acid was either cDNA or gDNA, and it came from T cells, B-cell-depleted T cells, or PBMCs.

TCRdb's table, derived via immunoSEQ multiplex PCR, lists solely in-frame clones and lacks some. The sample contains 300,000 to 400,000 clones, roughly 88% of which appear only once. V lost 1 base and J 7 bases, leaving 24 bases between the germline ends. The CDR3 has 19 amino acids. Germline CDR1 reads SGHDT; CDR2 reads YYEEEE. The genes are TRBV5-6 and TRBJ1-6, with a possible D match to TRBD1 (5 bases). The source is a woman aged 25 to 45 with COVID-19, enrolled during active disease. The sample comprised peripheral blood. CDR3 sequence reads: CASSLFQGRAPPYNSPLHF. Here the CDR3 DNA reads TGTGCCAGCAGCTTGTTTCAGGGTCGGGCCCCTCCGTACAATTCACCCCTCCACTTT.